Listed below are T cell receptor beta chains from one sample, sequenced in a study of somatic mutations in cytotoxic T cells in rheumatoid arthritis. The method was immunoSEQ multiplex PCR; TCRdb's version includes in-frame clones alone and lacks a portion of them. The sample consists of about 5,500 clones, 65% to 85% of them appearing once. Sample: CD8+ T cells sorted from blood. Receptors were obtained from a woman in her forties or fifties with rheumatoid arthritis. The CDR3 runs from the conserved cysteine through the conserved F or W. A D gene is named only where the DNA matches it firmly. Only some rows state a clone size, as once, few, many or a class for expanded clones.

d_gene | j_gene | abundance | v_gene | CDR3aa | CDR3nt
NA | TRBJ2-7 | NA | TRBV4-2 | CASSGGGGVYEQYF | TGTGCCAGCAGCGGGGGTGGCGGGGTCTACGAGCAGTACTTC
NA | TRBJ2-4 | few | TRBV27 | CASSLSGPGNIQYF | TGTGCCAGCAGTTTATCGGGGCCGGGTAACATTCAGTACTTC
TRBD2 | TRBJ2-1 | NA | TRBV9 | CASSVGGGGEQFF | TGTGCCAGCAGCGTAGGGGGGGGTGGGGAGCAGTTCTTC
NA | TRBJ2-5 | once | TRBV11-2 | CASSLERLAVGETQYF | TGTGCCAGCAGCTTAGAGAGGCTGGCAGTCGGAGAGACCCAGTACTTC
NA | TRBJ1-1 | once | TRBV5-6 | CASSLGEGRGILAEAFF | TGTGCCAGCAGCTTGGGTGAGGGTCGGGGAATTCTGGCTGAAGCTTTCTTT
NA | TRBJ1-1 | NA | TRBV28 | CATVAGALNTEAFF | TGTGCCACAGTCGCGGGGGCACTGAACACTGAAGCTTTCTTT
NA | TRBJ2-3 | NA | TRBV6-1 | CASSHTDTQYF | TGTGCCAGCAGTCACACAGATACGCAGTATTTT
NA | TRBJ2-1 | NA | TRBV7-9 | CASSQTGAGRLAQFF | TGTGCCAGCAGCCAGACAGGGGCCGGGAGACTAGCTCAGTTCTTC
NA | TRBJ2-5 | once | TRBV7-7 | CASSASTGAKETQYF | TGTGCCAGCAGCGCCTCGACAGGAGCTAAAGAGACCCAGTACTTC
TRBD2 | TRBJ2-7 | NA | TRBV9 | CASSQAGPAYEQYF | TGTGCCAGCAGCCAAGCGGGGCCGGCATACGAGCAGTACTTC
NA | TRBJ2-7 | NA | TRBV5-4 | CASSLSPLTYEQYF | TGTGCCAGCAGCCTAAGCCCCCTTACCTACGAGCAGTACTTC
NA | TRBJ1-3 | NA | TRBV27 | CASILSGNTIYF | TGTGCCAGCATCCTCTCTGGAAACACCATATATTTT
NA | TRBJ2-5 | NA | TRBV19 | CASSLLASVYNQETQYF | TGTGCCAGTAGTCTCCTAGCCTCCGTTTATAACCAAGAGACCCAGTACTTC
NA | TRBJ2-7 | few | TRBV2 | CASRAVEQYF | TGTGCCAGCAGGGCCGTCGAGCAGTACTTC
NA | TRBJ2-3 | NA | TRBV30 | CAWGAGTSTDTQYF | TGTGCCTGGGGGGCGGGGACTAGCACAGATACGCAGTATTTT
NA | TRBJ1-2 | few | TRBV19 | CASRDTGDWGYGYTF | TGTGCCAGCCGGGACACTGGGGATTGGGGCTATGGCTACACCTTC
NA | TRBJ2-1 | NA | TRBV7-9 | CASGWGHEQFF | TGTGCCAGCGGGTGGGGCCATGAGCAGTTCTTC
NA | TRBJ1-1 | once | TRBV4-2 | CASSQEWQAMNTEAFF | TGTGCCAGCAGCCAAGAATGGCAGGCCATGAACACTGAAGCTTTCTTT
NA | TRBJ2-6 | NA | TRBV1 | CTSRGLRLCTSRANVLTF | TGCACCAGCAGGGGCCTCCGTTTGTGCACAAGTCGGGCCAACGTCCTGACTTTC
NA | TRBJ1-3 | NA | TRBV9 | CASSVGENTIYF | TGTGCCAGCAGCGTAGGAGAAAACACCATATATTTT
TRBD1 | TRBJ1-2 | NA | TRBV9 | CASSVADRATDGYTF | TGTGCCAGCAGCGTAGCCGACAGGGCAACCGATGGCTACACCTTC
TRBD1 | TRBJ1-4 | NA | TRBV9 | CASSADREGEKLFF | TGTGCCAGCAGCGCGGACAGGGAAGGTGAAAAACTGTTTTTT
NA | TRBJ1-1 | NA | TRBV7-6 | CASSTGMNTEAFF | TGTGCCAGCAGCACAGGCATGAACACTGAAGCTTTCTTT
TRBD1 | TRBJ2-1 | NA | TRBV27 | CASSPVGQGYNEQFF | TGTGCCAGCAGTCCCGTGGGACAGGGATACAATGAGCAGTTCTTC
TRBD2 | TRBJ2-1 | NA | TRBV6-5 | CASSYEGLAGDNEQFF | TGTGCCAGCAGTTACGAGGGACTAGCGGGAGACAATGAGCAGTTCTTC
NA | TRBJ2-1 | NA | TRBV6-1 | CASSADSFLSYNEQFF | TGTGCCAGCAGTGCGGACAGCTTTCTCTCCTACAATGAGCAGTTCTTC
TRBD1 | TRBJ2-7 | NA | TRBV7-6 | CASSADRGTYEQYF | TGTGCCAGCAGCGCGGACAGGGGAACCTACGAGCAGTACTTC
TRBD1 | TRBJ2-1 | NA | TRBV7-6 | CASSLLPQDRQGTYNEQFF | TGTGCCAGCAGCTTACTGCCTCAAGACCGACAGGGGACCTACAATGAGCAGTTCTTC
TRBD2 | TRBJ2-1 | NA | TRBV2 | CARSRGVTYNEQFF | TGTGCCAGGTCTCGGGGGGTAACCTACAATGAGCAGTTCTTC
TRBD2 | TRBJ2-7 | NA | TRBV27 | CASSLRTSGSEQYF | TGTGCCAGCAGTTTGAGGACTAGCGGGAGCGAGCAGTACTTC
NA | TRBJ1-1 | few | TRBV30 | CAWRRTTNTEAFF | TGTGCCTGGAGACGGACAACGAACACTGAAGCTTTCTTT
NA | TRBJ2-6 | NA | TRBV4-1 | CASSQDRISGANVLTF | TGCGCCAGCAGCCAAGACAGGATCTCTGGGGCCAACGTCCTGACTTTC